One T cell receptor (beta chain) is described in this entry. Its antigen specificity is not known. It has no much larger one-base neighbor in the sample; base qualities were not kept. This entry comes from a study of blood T cell repertoires in COVID-19 (dated by TCRdb to about 2020). Describing the broader study: Samples from collaborators originated in the United States, Italy and Spain and spanned both the acute and convalescent phases of COVID-19. The material from the prospective study consisted of cDNA or gDNA derived from T cells, B-cell-depleted T cells, or PBMCs. Subjects who had been exposed to COVID-19, were actively infected with it, or had recovered from it provided the deeply sampled blood TCRbeta repertoires that made up the dataset. A freely available public database, intended as a resource for researchers studying the immune response to SARS-CoV-2, is where the repertoires were released. Samples were obtained from the ongoing ImmuneRACE study (first 160 participants) and from 1,200 or so subjects provided by 6 global collaborators. A de-identified subject ID, COVID-19 status, age in years and sex were almost always included in the sample metadata. HLA class I and class II types, where available, came from metadata supplied by the sample provider rather than from assay-based typing. Results the study describes overall, beyond this receptor: How much clinical and demographic metadata was included differed by source and by participant, and the metadata was provided uncurated.

Each collaborating institution followed its own protocols to collect whole blood in K2EDTA tubes. Collaborator samples were shipped for TCRbeta analysis as frozen whole blood, isolated PBMCs, or DNA extracted from either sample type. TCRbeta CDR3 regions were amplified from genomic DNA by means of the immunoSEQ Assay, a bias-controlled multiplex PCR. Per the original workflow: Within the assay, amplification of reference gene primers was used to estimate how many nucleated cells each sample contained. To quantify the absolute abundance of each unique TCRbeta CDR3 rearrangement, sequence reads were collapsed and filtered. For each sample, productive Simpson clonality was calculated as the square root of Simpson's diversity index over productive rearrangements. TCRdb carries this immuneACCESS record with in-frame sequences only. Its versions omit some clonotypes, under half of them owing to an unresolved V gene in the studies checked, with the rest unexplained. V and J calls and clone size are given by that table; D and trimming were obtained from the DNA. Here the sample has over 250,000 clones; around nine tenths occur a single time. The ten largest clones take up around 2% of the sample.

The CDR3 runs 13 residues from the cysteine to the phenylalanine. Only CDR3 DNA is held: 39 bases, read in frame from base 1. CDR1 is given as WNHNN and CDR2 as SYGVQD, both from the germline V gene (reference sequence). The sequence links TRBV10-1 to TRBJ2-2; the junction holds 10 bases that match TRBD2. Sequenced input: peripheral blood. This clonotype originated in a man aged 45 to 65 with acute or convalescent COVID-19. The CDR3 reads CPPSGGGTGELFF. The nucleotide sequence is given as TGCCCCCCCAGCGGGGGGGGTACCGGGGAGCTGTTTTTT.